These 15 T cell receptor beta chains came from one sample sequenced in a study of control samples from healthy donors and cancer patients. TCRdb keeps only in-frame clones here, not all; method: immunoSEQ multiplex PCR. Of 150,000 to 200,000 clones in the sample, under 95% are singletons; the top ten hold around 1.5%. The sequencing sample was made of blood. Every receptor here comes from a woman aged 18-29 years in good health.

The V call is TRBV11-3, the J call TRBJ2-5; tentatively, D is TRBD1 (5 bases). V lost 2 bases and J lost 1, with 11 bases in between. CDR1 is SGHNT, CDR2 YENEEA, per germline. This CDR3 is built from 15 residues. CDR3 nucleotides: TGTGCCAGCAGCTTATTTATGACAGCCCAAGAGACCCAGTACTTC. Residues: CASSLFMTAQETQYF.

A single count supports this clone. The V gene is TRBV6-5, the J gene TRBJ1-1; D is ambiguous. CDR3 length equals 13 residues. Trimming cost V 8 bases and J 6 bases, with 16 bases left between them. In germline, CDR1 is MNHEY, CDR2 SVGAGI. DNA of the CDR3: TGTGCCAGCGTACTTCAGGTGTACGCTGAAGCTTTCTTT. Translating it yields CASVLQVYAEAFF.

The V gene is TRBV28, the J gene TRBJ1-3; 10 bases agree with TRBD1. Trimming removed 6 bases from V and 3 bases from J; junction bases left unmatched: 5. The CDR3 is 15 amino acids. Germline CDR1 MDHEN, CDR2 SYDVKM. The CDR3 DNA reads as TGTGCCAGCAGGGGGACAGGGGTTAGTGGAAACACCATATATTTT. It codes for CASRGTGVSGNTIYF.

V is TRBV10-3 and J is TRBJ1-1; 8 bases agree with TRBD1. The CDR3 has 14 residues. Trimming took 6 bases from V and 1 from J; bases not matched to a gene: 4. The germline V gene encodes CDR1 ENHRY and CDR2 SYGVKD. For the CDR3, the DNA is TGTGCCATCAGGACAGGGGCCAAGAACACTGAAGCTTTCTTT. Protein product: CAIRTGAKNTEAFF.

This sequence joins TRBV25-1 and TRBJ2-1; D possibly corresponds to TRBD2 (6 bases). The CDR3 has 15 residues. The germline gives CDR1 MGHDK, CDR2 SYGVNS. The V and J ends lost 8 bases and 3 bases respectively, with 17 bases between them. The CDR3 region has the DNA TGTGCCAGCCAATCCTCTAGCGCATACTACAATGAGCAGTTCTTC. Translating it yields CASQSSSAYYNEQFF.

In its sample, this clone was seen once. The chain employs TRBV4-3 and TRBJ1-4; D is unclear. The germline V and J ends were trimmed by 1 base and 0 bases, with 9 bases remaining between them. Per the germline V gene, CDR1 is LGHNA and CDR2 is YSLEER. The CDR3 covers 16 residues. This chain's CDR3 is CASSQVPGTTNEKLFF. CDR3 coding DNA: TGCGCCAGCAGCCAAGTCCCGGGGACAACTAATGAAAAACTGTTTTTT.

The V call is TRBV28, the J call TRBJ1-5, with D possibly TRBD1 on 6 matching bases. V was clipped by 5 bases and J by 9 bases, with 17 bases between them. This CDR3 region has 14 residues. CDR1 is MDHEN, CDR2 SYDVKM, per germline. CDR3: CASSERQDLRPQHF. CDR3 bases: TGTGCCAGCAGTGAACGACAGGATTTACGGCCCCAGCATTTT.

The chain uses TRBV4-1 and TRBJ2-1; 10 bases line up with TRBD1. Trimming removed 4 bases from V and 3 bases from J; junction bases left unmatched: 9. Germline CDR1 MGHRA, CDR2 YSYEKL. The CDR3 sequence is 17 residues long. CDR3: CASSPTRTGGSYNEQFF. Here the CDR3 DNA reads TGCGCCAGCAGCCCTACAAGGACAGGGGGAAGCTACAATGAGCAGTTCTTC.

A single count supports this clone. This chain connects TRBV4-1 to TRBJ2-1; TRBD2 agrees at 10 bases. Germline CDR1 MGHRA, CDR2 YSYEKL. The CDR3 totals 16 residues. The junction had 9 bases not matched to a gene; V was cut back by 5 bases and J by 5 bases. CDR3 protein: CASSYGLAARDNEQFF. The DNA for the CDR3 is TGCGCCAGCAGCTACGGACTAGCGGCGAGGGACAATGAGCAGTTCTTC.

V usage is TRBV11-2 and J usage is TRBJ2-4; TRBD2 matches 9 bases. The CDR3 covers 14 residues. The J segment lost 4 bases and the V segment lost 6 bases, leaving 4 bases of the junction unmatched. Per the germline V gene, CDR1 is SGHAT and CDR2 is FQNNGV. The CDR3 DNA follows: TGTGCCAGCAGTCTTAGCGGGGGAAAAAACATTCAGTACTTC. It yields the protein CASSLSGGKNIQYF.

The gene calls are TRBV5-1 and TRBJ1-1; D unclear. V was shortened by 0 bases and J by 0 bases, with 9 bases between the two germline ends. Germline CDR1 SGHRS, CDR2 YFSETQ. CDR3 length: 15 amino acids. CDR3 bases: TGCGCCAGCAGCTTGGTTTCTCGGTTGAACACTGAAGCTTTCTTT. It yields the protein CASSLVSRLNTEAFF.

V and J are TRBV5-1 and TRBJ1-3; 7 nucleotides match TRBD1. This CDR3 spans 15 amino acids. Germline CDR1 reads SGHRS; CDR2 reads YFSETQ. V lost 2 bases to trimming and J lost 0 bases; unmatched junction nucleotides: 2. The CDR3 bases are TGCGCCAGCAGCTTACAGGGGAACTCTGGAAACACCATATATTTT. Protein: CASSLQGNSGNTIYF. Full variable domain (missing parts from reference TRBV5-1 and TRBJ1-3): KAGVTQTPRYLIKTRGQQVTLSCSPISGHRSVSWYQQTPGQGLQFLFEYFSETQRNKGNFPGRFSGRQFSNSRSEMNVSTLELGDSALYLCASSLQGNSGNTIYFGEGSWLTVV.

The chain employs TRBV6-6 and TRBJ1-1; D perhaps matches TRBD1 (6 bases). The V end lost 5 bases, the J end lost 3 bases, and 16 bases lay between the germline ends. This CDR3 has 15 amino acids. Germline-derived CDR1 and CDR2 are MNHNY and SVGAGI (reference sequence). CDR3 nucleotide sequence: TGTGCCAGCAGTCCACACACAGGGAGGGACACTGAAGCTTTCTTT. It is translated as CASSPHTGRDTEAFF.

On this clone itself: The sample has other DNA sequences that encode this CDR3 too. The chain carries TRBV5-1 and TRBJ1-3; 8 nucleotides agree with TRBD1. The germline V gene has CDR1 SGHRS and CDR2 YFSETQ. CDR3 length: 14 residues. Unmatched junction bases numbered 0, after V lost 0 bases and J lost 4 bases. CDR3 in amino acids: CASSLAGGGNTIYF. For the CDR3, the DNA is TGCGCCAGCAGCTTGGCAGGGGGCGGAAACACCATATATTTT.

V gene TRBV11-1 combines with J gene TRBJ1-1; D remains unclear. There are 15 residues in the CDR3. V gave up 5 bases and J gave up 4 bases, with 17 bases separating them. Germline loops: CDR1 SGHAT, CDR2 FQDESV (reference sequence). In DNA form, the CDR3 reads TGTGCCAGCAGCCGAGGGTCTATTTCGGGCACTGAAGCTTTCTTT. It translates to CASSRGSISGTEAFF.